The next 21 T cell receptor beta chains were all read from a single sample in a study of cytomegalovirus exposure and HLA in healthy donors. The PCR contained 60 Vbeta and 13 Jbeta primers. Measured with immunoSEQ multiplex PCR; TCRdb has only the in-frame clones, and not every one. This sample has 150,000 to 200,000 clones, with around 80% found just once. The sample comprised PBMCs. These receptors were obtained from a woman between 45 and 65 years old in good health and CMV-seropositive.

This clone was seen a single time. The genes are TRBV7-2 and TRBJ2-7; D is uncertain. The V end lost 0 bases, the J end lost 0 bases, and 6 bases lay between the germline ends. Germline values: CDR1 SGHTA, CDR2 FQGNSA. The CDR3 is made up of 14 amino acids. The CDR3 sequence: CASSLAHSSYEQYF. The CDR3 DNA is TGTGCCAGCAGCTTAGCGCACTCCTCCTACGAGCAGTACTTC.

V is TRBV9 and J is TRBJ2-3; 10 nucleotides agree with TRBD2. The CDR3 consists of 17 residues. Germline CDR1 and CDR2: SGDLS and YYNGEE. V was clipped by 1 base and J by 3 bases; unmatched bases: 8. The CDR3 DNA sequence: TGTGCCAGCAGCGTACAGGCTAGCGGGAGTAGTACAGATACGCAGTATTTT. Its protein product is CASSVQASGSSTDTQYF.

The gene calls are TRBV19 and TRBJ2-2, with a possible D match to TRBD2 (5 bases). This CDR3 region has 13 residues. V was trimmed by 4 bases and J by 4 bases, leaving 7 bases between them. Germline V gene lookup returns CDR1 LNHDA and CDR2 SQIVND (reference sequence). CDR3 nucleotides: TGTGCCAGTAGTAGCCTAGCCACCGGGGAGCTGTTTTTT. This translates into CASSSLATGELFF.

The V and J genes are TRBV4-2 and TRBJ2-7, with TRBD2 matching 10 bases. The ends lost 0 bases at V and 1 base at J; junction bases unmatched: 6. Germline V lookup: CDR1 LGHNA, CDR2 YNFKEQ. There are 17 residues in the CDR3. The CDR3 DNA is TGTGCCAGCAGCCAAGAACCCTCTAGCGGGAGATCCTACGAGCAGTACTTC. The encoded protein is CASSQEPSSGRSYEQYF.

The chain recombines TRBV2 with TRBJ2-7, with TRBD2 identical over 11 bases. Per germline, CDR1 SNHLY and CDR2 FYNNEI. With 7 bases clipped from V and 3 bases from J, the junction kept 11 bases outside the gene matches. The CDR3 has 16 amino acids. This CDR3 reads CASTLAGGSFVYEQYF. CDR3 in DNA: TGTGCCAGCACCCTAGCGGGAGGCTCCTTCGTCTACGAGCAGTACTTC.

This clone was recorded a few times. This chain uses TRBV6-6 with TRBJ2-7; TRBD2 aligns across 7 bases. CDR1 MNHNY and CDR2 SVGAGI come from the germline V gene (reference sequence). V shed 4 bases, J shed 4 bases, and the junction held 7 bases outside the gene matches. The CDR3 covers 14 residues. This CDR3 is CASSFGTTSYEQYF. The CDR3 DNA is TGTGCCAGCAGTTTTGGGACTACCTCTTACGAGCAGTACTTC.

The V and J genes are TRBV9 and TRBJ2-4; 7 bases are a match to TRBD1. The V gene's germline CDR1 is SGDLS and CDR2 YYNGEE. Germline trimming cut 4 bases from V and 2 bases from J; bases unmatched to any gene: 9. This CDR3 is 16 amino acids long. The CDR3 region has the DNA TGTGCCAGCAGCTACTCCCCGACAGGGACCAAAAACATTCAGTACTTC. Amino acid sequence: CASSYSPTGTKNIQYF.

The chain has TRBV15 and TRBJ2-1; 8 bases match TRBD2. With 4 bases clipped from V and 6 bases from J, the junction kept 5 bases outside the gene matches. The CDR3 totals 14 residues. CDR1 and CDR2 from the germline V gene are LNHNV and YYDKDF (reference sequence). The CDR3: CATSTPAGVNEQFF. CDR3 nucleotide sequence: TGTGCCACCAGCACACCAGCGGGAGTCAATGAGCAGTTCTTC.

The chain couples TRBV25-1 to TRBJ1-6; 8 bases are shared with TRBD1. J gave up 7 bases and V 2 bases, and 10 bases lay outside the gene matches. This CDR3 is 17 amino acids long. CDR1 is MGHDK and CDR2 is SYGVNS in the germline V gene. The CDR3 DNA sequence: TGTGCCAGCAGTGAAGGTACAGGGGGAAGCTACAATTCACCCCTCCACTTT. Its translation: CASSEGTGGSYNSPLHF.

The CDR3 region is CASSRPGTGEDEQYF. CDR3 nucleotide sequence: TGTGCCAGCTCACGGCCCGGGACAGGGGAGGACGAGCAGTACTTC. The chain is built from TRBV18 and TRBJ2-7; 10 nucleotides agree with TRBD1. V lost 4 bases and J lost 5; bases outside the gene matches: 8. The CDR3 length is 15 residues. Germline CDR1 and CDR2: KGHSH and LQKENI.

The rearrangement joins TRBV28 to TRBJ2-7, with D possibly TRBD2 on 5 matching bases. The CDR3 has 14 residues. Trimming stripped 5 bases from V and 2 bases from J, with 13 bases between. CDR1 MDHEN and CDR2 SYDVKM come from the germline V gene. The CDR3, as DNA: TGTGCCAGCAGTGGCCCGGGAAGGGCCTACGAGCAGTACTTC. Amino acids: CASSGPGRAYEQYF.

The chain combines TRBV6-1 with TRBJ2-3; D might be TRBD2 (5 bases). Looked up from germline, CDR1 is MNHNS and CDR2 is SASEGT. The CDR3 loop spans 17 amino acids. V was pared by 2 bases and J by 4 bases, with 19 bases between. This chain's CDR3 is CASSELHLPAVPDTQYF. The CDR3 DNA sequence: TGTGCCAGCAGTGAATTGCACTTACCAGCGGTCCCAGATACGCAGTATTTT.

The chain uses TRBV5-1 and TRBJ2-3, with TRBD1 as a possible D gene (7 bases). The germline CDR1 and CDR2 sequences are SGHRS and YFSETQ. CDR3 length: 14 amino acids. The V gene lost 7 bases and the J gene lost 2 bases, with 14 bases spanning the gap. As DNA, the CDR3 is TGCGCCAGCGGAGGGGGACAGCTCACAGATACGCAGTATTTT. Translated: CASGGGQLTDTQYF. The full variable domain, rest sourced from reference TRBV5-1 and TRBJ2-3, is KAGVTQTPRYLIKTRGQQVTLSCSPISGHRSVSWYQQTPGQGLQFLFEYFSETQRNKGNFPGRFSGRQFSNSRSEMNVSTLELGDSALYLCASGGGQLTDTQYFGPGTRLTVL.

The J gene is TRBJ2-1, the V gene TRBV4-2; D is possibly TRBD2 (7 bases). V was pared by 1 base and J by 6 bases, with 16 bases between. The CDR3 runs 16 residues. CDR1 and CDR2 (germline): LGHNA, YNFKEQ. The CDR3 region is CASSQGLGGETNEQFF. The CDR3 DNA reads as TGTGCCAGCAGCCAAGGCTTAGGGGGGGAAACCAATGAGCAGTTCTTC.

The CDR3 sequence is CASSADRGSYEQYF. The CDR3 DNA reads TGTGCCAGCAGTGCCGACAGGGGTTCCTACGAGCAGTACTTC. The V gene is TRBV27, the J gene TRBJ2-7; TRBD1 agrees at 8 bases. This CDR3 region has 14 residues. Per the germline V gene, CDR1 is MNHEY and CDR2 is SMNVEV (reference sequence). Trimming at V came to 5 bases and at J to 1 base, leaving 4 bases not matched to a gene.

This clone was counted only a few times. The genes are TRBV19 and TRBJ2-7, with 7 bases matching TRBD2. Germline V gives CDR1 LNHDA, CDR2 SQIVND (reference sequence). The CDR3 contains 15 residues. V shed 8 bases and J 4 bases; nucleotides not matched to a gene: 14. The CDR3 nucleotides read TGTGCCAGTCTTCCTAGCGGAGCCCCGTCTTACGAGCAGTACTTC. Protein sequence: CASLPSGAPSYEQYF.

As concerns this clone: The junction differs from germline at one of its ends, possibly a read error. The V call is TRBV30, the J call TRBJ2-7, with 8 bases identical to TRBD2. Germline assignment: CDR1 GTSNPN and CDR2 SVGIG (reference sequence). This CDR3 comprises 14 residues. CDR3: CARKRGPWNVEQYF. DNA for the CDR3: TGCGCGCGAAAGCGGGGGCCTTGGAATGTGGAGCAGTACTTC.

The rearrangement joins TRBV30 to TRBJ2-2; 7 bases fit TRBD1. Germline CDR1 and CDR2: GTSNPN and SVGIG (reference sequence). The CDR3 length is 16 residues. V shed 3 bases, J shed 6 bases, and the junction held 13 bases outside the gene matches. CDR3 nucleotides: TGTGCCTGGAGCGACGATCCAACAGGGGTTCCCGGGGAGCTGTTTTTT. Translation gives CAWSDDPTGVPGELFF.

The CDR3 coding sequence is TGTGCCAGCAGCCCCCTAGCGGACCACACCGGGGAGCTGTTTTTT. Protein sequence: CASSPLADHTGELFF. The chain joins TRBV28 to TRBJ2-2, with 7 bases fitting TRBD2. The V gene's germline CDR1 is MDHEN and CDR2 SYDVKM. This CDR3 has 15 amino acids. Germline trimming cut 6 bases from V and 3 bases from J; bases unmatched to any gene: 7.

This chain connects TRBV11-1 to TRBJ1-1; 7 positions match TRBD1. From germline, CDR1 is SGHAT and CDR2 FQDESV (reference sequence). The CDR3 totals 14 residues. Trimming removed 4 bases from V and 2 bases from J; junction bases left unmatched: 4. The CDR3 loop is CASSSTGFNTEAFF. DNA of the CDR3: TGTGCCAGCAGCTCGACAGGGTTCAACACTGAAGCTTTCTTT.

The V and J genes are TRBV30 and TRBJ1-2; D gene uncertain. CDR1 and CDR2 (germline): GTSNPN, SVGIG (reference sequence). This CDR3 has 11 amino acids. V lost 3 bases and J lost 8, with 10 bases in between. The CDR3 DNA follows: TGTGCCTGGAGCCCAACAGTCGGCTACACCTTC. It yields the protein CAWSPTVGYTF.